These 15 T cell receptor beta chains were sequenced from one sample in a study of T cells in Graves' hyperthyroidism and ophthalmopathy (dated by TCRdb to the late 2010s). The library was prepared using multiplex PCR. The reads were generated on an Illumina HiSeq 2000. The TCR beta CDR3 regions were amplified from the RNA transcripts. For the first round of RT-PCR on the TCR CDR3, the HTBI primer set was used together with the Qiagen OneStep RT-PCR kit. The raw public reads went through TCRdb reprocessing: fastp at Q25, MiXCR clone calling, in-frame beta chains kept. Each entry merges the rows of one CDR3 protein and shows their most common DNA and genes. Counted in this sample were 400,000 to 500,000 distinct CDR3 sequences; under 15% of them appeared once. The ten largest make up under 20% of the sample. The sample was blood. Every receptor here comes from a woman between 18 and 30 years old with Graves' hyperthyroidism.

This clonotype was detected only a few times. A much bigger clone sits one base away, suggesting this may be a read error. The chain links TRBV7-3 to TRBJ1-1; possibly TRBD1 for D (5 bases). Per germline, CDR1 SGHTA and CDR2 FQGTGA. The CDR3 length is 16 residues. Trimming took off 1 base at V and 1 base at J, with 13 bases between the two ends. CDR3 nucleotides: TGTGCCAGCAGCTTAAACCCGGGACGGGGGAACACTGAAGCTTTCTTT. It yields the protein CASSLNPGRGNTEAFF.

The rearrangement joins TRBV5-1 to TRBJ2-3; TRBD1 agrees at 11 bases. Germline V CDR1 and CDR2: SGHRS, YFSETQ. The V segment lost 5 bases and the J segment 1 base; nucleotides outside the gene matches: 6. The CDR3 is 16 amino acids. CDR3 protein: CASRIGQGARTDTQYF. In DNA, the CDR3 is TGCGCCAGCAGAATTGGACAGGGGGCCCGCACAGATACGCAGTATTTT.

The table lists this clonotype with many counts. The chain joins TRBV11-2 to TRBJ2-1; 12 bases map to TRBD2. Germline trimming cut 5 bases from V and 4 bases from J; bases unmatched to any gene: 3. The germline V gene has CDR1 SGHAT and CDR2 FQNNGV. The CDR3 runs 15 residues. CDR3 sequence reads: CASSDTSGRYNEQFF. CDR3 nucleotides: TGTGCCAGCAGCGATACTAGCGGGAGGTACAATGAGCAGTTCTTC.

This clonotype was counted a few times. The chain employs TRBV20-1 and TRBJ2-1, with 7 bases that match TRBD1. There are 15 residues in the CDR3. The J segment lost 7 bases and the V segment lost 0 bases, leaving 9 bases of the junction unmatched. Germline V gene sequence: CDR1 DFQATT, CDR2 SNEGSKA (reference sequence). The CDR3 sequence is CSARDPQGERNEQFF. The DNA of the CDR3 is TGCAGTGCTAGAGATCCCCAGGGGGAGCGGAATGAGCAGTTCTTC.

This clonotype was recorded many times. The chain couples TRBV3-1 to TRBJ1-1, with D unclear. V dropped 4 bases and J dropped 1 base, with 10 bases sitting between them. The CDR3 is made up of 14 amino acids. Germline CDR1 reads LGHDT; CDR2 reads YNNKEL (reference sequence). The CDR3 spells CASSLRAANTEAFF. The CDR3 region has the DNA TGTGCCAGCAGCCTACGGGCAGCGAACACTGAAGCTTTCTTT.

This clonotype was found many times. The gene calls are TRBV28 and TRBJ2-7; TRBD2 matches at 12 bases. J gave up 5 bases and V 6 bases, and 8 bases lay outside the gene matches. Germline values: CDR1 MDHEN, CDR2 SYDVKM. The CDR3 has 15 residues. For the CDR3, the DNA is TGTGCCAGCAGATCTAGCGGGAGGGCCTGGGACGAGCAGTACGTC. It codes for CASRSSGRAWDEQYV.

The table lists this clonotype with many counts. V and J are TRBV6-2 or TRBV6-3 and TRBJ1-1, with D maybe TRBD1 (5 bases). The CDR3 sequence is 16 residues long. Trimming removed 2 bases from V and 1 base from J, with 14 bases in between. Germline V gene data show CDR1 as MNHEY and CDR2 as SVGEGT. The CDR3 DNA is TGTGCCAGCAGTTACGGGAAAGGGGAGGGGAACACTGAAGCTTTCTTT. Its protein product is CASSYGKGEGNTEAFF.

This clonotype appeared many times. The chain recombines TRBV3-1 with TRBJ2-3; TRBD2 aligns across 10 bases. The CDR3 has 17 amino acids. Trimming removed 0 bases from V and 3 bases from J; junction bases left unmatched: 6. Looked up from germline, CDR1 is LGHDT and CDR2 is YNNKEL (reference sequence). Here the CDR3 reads CASSQDPASGRTDTQYF. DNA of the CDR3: TGTGCCAGCAGCCAAGATCCCGCTAGCGGGAGAACAGATACGCAGTATTTT.

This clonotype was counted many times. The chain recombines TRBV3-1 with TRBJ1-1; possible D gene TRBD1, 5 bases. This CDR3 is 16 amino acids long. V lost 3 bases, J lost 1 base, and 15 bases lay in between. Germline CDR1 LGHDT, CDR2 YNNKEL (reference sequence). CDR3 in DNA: TGTGCCAGCAGCCAGCGTACAGGCCGAGCGAACACTGAAGCTTTCTTT. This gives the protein CASSQRTGRANTEAFF.

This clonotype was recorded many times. The DNA of the CDR3 is TGCAGTGGTACTATTCAAGAGACCCAGTACTTC. It encodes CSGTIQETQYF. This sequence joins TRBV20-1 and TRBJ2-5; unclear D gene. Trimming took off 7 bases at V and 2 bases at J, with 8 bases between the two ends. Per the germline V gene, CDR1 is DFQATT and CDR2 is SNEGSKA (reference sequence). CDR3 size: 11 residues.

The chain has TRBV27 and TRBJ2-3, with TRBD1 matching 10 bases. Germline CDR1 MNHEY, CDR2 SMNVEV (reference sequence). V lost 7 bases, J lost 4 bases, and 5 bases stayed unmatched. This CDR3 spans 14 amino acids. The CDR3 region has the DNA TGTGCCAGCACCGTGGACAGGGGGGCAGATACGCAGTATTTT. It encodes CASTVDRGADTQYF.

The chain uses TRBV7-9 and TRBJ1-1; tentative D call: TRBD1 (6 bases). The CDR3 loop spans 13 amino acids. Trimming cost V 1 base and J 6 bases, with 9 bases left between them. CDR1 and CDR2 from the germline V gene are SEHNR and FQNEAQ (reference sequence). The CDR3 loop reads CASSLVGTPEAFF. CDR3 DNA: TGTGCCAGCAGCTTAGTGGGGACACCTGAAGCTTTCTTT.

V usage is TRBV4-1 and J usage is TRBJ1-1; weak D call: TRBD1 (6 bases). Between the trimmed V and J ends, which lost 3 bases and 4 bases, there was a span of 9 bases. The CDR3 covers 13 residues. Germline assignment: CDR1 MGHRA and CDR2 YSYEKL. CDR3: CASSHGGGTEAFF. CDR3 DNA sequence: TGCGCCAGCAGCCACGGAGGGGGCACTGAAGCTTTCTTT.

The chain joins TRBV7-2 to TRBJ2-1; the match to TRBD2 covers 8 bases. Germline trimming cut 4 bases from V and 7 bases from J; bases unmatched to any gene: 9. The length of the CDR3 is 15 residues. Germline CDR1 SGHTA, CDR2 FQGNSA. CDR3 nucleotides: TGTGCCAGCAGCTCCCACAGCGGGAGTTTGAATGAGCAGTTCTTC. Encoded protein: CASSSHSGSLNEQFF.

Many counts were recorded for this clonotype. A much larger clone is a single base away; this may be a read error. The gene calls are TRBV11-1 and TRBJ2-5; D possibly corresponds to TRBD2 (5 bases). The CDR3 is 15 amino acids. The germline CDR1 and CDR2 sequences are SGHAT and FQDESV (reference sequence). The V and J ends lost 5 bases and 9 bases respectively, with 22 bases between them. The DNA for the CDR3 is TGTGCCAGCAGCGACCGGACCACCTGGGTGGAGGCCCAGTACTTC. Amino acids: CASSDRTTWVEAQYF.